This paragraph reports one T cell receptor beta chain. Its antigen is not identified. This sequence may be a read error, since a much larger clone differs from it by one base. CDR1 is MRHNA, CDR2 SNTAGT, per germline. This CDR3 has 15 amino acids. The sample is drawn from a study of CD8 T cells in ankylosing spondylitis. Study conclusions and caveats: It was reported that disease-linked clones were significantly enriched in matched ankylosing spondylitis synovial fluid. Reactive arthritis synovial fluid and blood previously showed some of these motif variants.

TCRdb re-called the 5' RACE reads through MiXCR, storing one row per CDR3 protein. Here the sample spans about 220,000 distinct CDR3 sequences, around 24% being singletons. This receptor was taken from a male donor with ankylosing spondylitis or in good health (not recorded which). The V call is TRBV6-4, the J call TRBJ2-6; perhaps TRBD1 as D (5 bases). Sequenced input: blood, either unsorted or a sorted T cell fraction (not recorded which). CDR3 nucleotide sequence: TGTGCCAGCAGTGCACATTCCTCTGGGGCCGACGTCCTGACTTTC. It codes for CASSAHSSGADVLTF.